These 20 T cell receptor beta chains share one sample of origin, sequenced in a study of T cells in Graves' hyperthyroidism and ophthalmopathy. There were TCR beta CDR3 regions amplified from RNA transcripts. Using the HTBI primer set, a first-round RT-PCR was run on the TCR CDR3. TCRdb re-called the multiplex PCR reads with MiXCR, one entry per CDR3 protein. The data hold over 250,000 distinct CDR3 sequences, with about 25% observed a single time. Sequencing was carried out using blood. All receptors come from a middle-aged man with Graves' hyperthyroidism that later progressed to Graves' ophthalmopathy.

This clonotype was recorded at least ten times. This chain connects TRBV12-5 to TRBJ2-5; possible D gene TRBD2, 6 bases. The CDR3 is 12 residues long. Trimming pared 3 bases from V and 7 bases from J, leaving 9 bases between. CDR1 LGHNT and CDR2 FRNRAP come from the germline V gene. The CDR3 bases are TGTGCTAGTGGTTTTCCCGGGGGGACCCAGTACTTC. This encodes CASGFPGGTQYF.

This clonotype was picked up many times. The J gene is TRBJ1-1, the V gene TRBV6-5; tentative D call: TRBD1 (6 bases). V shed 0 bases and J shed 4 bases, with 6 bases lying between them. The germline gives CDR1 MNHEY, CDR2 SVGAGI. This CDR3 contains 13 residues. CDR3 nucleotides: TGTGCCAGCAGTTACTCAGGGGGCACTGAAGCTTTCTTT. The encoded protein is CASSYSGGTEAFF.

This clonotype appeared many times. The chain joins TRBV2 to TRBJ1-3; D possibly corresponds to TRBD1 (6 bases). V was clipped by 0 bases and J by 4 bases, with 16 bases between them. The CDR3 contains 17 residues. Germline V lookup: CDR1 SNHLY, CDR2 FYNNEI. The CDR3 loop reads CASSEARPGAPGNTIYF. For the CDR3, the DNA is TGTGCCAGCAGTGAAGCTCGTCCGGGGGCGCCGGGAAACACCATATATTTT.

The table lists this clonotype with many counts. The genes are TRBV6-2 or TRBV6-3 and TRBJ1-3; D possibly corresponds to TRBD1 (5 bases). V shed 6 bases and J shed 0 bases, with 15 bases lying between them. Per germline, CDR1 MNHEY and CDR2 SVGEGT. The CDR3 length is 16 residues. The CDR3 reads CASRTGGSSSGNTIYF. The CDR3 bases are TGTGCCAGCAGGACGGGGGGATCTTCCTCTGGAAACACCATATATTTT.

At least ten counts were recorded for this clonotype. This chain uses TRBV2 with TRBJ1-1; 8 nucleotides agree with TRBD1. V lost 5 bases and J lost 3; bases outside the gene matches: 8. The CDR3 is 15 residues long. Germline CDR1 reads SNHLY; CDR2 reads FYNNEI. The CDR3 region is CASSWHTGGHTEAFF. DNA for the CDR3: TGTGCCAGCAGTTGGCACACAGGGGGACACACTGAAGCTTTCTTT.

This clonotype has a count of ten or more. Written as DNA, the CDR3 is TGTGCCTGTGCGACTCGACTTTTTCAAGAGACCCAGTACTTC. Translating gives CACATRLFQETQYF. This sequence joins TRBV30 and TRBJ2-5, with D uncertain. V lost 6 bases and J 2 bases, leaving 16 bases between the germline ends. Germline assignment: CDR1 GTSNPN and CDR2 SVGIG (reference sequence). The CDR3 is made up of 14 amino acids.

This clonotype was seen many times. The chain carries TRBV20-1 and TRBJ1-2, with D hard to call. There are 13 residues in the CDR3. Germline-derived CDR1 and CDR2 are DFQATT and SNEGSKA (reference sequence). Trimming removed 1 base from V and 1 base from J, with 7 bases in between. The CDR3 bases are TGCAGTGCTAGAGTCGGAAGTAACTATGGCTACACCTTC. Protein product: CSARVGSNYGYTF.

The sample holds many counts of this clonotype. CDR3 region: CSSSNNYGYTF. In nucleotides, the CDR3 is TGCAGTTCTTCGAATAACTATGGCTACACCTTC. The chain uses TRBV20-1 and TRBJ1-2; D ambiguous. V gave up 8 bases and J gave up 1 base, with 8 bases separating them. Germline V gene sequence: CDR1 DFQATT, CDR2 SNEGSKA (reference sequence). The CDR3 loop spans 11 amino acids.

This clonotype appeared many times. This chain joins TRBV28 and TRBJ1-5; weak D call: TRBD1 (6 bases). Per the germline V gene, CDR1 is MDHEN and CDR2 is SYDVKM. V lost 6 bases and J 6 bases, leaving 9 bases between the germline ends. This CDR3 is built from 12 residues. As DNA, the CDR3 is TGTGCCAGCAGCCTGGACAGTCAGCCCCAGCATTTT. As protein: CASSLDSQPQHF.

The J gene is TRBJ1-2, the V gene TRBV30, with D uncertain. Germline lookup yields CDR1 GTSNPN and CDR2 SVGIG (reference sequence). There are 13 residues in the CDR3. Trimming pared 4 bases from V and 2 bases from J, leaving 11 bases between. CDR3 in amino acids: CAWIDYLNYGYTF. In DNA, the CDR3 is TGTGCCTGGATAGACTACTTAAACTATGGCTACACCTTC.

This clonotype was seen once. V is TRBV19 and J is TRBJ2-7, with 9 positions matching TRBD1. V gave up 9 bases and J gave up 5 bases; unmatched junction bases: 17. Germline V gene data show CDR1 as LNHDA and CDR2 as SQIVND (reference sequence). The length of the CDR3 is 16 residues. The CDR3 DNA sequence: TGTGCCAGACCCCCCCGGGACAGGGCCGTTCGGCACGAGCAGTACTTC. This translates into CARPPRDRAVRHEQYF.

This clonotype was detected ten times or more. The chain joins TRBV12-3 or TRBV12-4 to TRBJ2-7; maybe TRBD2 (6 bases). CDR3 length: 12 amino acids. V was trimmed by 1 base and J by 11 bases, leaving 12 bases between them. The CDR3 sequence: CASSLGAGPEYF. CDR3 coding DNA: TGTGCCAGCAGTTTAGGAGCGGGCCCAGAGTACTTC.

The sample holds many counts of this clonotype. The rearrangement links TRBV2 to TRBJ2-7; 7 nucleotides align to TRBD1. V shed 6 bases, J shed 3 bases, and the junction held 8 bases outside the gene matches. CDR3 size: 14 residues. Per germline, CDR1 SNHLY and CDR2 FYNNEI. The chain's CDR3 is CASRRQGESYEQYF. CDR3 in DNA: TGTGCCAGCAGGCGACAGGGAGAAAGCTACGAGCAGTACTTC. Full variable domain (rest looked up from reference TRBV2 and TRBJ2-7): EPEVTQTPSHQVTQMGQEVILRCVPISNHLYFYWYRQILGQKVEFLVSFYNNEISEKSEIFDDQFSVERPDGSNFTLKIRSTKLEDSAMYFCASRRQGESYEQYFGPGTRLTVT.

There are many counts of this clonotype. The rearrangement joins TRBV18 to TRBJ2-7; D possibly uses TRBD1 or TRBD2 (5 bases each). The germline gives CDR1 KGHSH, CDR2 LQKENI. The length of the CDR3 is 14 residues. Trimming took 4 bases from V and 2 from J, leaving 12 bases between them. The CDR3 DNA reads TGTGCCAGCTCACTTCAAGAGGGGACCTACGAGCAGTACTTC. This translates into CASSLQEGTYEQYF.

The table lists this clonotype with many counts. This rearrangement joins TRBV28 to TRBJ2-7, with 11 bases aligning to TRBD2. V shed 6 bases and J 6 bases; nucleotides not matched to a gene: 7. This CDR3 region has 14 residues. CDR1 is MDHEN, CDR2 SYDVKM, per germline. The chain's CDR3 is CASRDSGRGGEQYF. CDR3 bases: TGTGCCAGCAGGGATAGCGGGAGGGGGGGCGAGCAGTACTTC.

CDR3 loop: CASSEVGNAFF. DNA of the CDR3: TGTGCCAGCAGTGAGGTAGGGAACGCTTTCTTT. This chain connects TRBV6-1 to TRBJ1-1; D remains unclear. CDR1 and CDR2 (germline): MNHNS, SASEGT. V gave up 3 bases and J gave up 11 bases, with 10 bases separating them. The CDR3 extends over 11 amino acids.

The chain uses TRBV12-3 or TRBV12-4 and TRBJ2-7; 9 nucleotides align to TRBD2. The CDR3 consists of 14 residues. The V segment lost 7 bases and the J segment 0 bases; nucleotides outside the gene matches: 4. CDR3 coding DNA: TGTGCCAGCACTCTTAGCGGGAGCTCCTACGAGCAGTACTTC. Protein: CASTLSGSSYEQYF.

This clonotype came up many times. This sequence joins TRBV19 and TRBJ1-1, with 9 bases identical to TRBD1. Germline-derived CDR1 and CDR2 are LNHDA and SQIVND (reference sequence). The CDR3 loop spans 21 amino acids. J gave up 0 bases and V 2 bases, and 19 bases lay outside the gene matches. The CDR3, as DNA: TGTGCCAGTAGTATATGGGCCCCGCGACAGGGGGTCGGCTACATGAACACTGAAGCTTTCTTT. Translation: CASSIWAPRQGVGYMNTEAFF.

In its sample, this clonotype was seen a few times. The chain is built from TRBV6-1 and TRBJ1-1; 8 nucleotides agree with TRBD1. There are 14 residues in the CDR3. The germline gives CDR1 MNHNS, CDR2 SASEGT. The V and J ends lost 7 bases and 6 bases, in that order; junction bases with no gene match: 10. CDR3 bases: TGTGCCAGCAAAACGGGACAGGATCTCGCTGAAGCTTTCTTT. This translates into CASKTGQDLAEAFF.

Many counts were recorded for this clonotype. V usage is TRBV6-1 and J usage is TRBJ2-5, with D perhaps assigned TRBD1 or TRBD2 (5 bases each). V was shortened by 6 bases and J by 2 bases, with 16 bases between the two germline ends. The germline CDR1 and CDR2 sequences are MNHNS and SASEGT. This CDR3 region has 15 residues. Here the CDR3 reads CASRKNGGLQETQYF. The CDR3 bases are TGTGCCAGCAGGAAAAATGGGGGTCTGCAAGAGACCCAGTACTTC.